Below are 26 T cell receptor beta chains sequenced from a single sample in a study of blood T cell repertoires in COVID-19. Data came from immunoSEQ multiplex PCR; TCRdb stores just in-frame clones and leaves some out. The data show some 250,000 clones, more than 85% seen once. The sequenced material came from PBMCs or T cells enriched from blood (not recorded which). These receptors came from a man aged 40-55 years who had recovered from COVID-19.

CDR3 loop: CASSLARTGGIEKLFF. The CDR3 coding sequence is TGTGCCAGCAGCTTAGCCCGGACAGGGGGTATTGAAAAACTGTTTTTT. This chain uses TRBV11-2 with TRBJ1-4; 10 positions match TRBD1. This CDR3 is 16 amino acids long. V lost 1 base to trimming and J lost 7 bases; unmatched junction nucleotides: 6. Germline lookup yields CDR1 SGHAT and CDR2 FQNNGV.

The J gene is TRBJ1-1, the V gene TRBV19, with 7 bases matching TRBD1. Trimming at V came to 3 bases and at J to 1 base, leaving 8 bases not matched to a gene. The CDR3 has 16 residues. Germline values: CDR1 LNHDA, CDR2 SQIVND (reference sequence). The CDR3 DNA follows: TGTGCCAGTAGTATCGGGTACCGGGACAGGAACACTGAAGCTTTCTTT. Amino acids: CASSIGYRDRNTEAFF.

The chain joins TRBV6-5 to TRBJ2-7, with D perhaps TRBD2 (5 bases). Germline assignment: CDR1 MNHEY and CDR2 SVGAGI. Trimming took 6 bases from V and 2 from J, leaving 14 bases between them. CDR3 length: 14 residues. CDR3 sequence reads: CASSRTVGAYEQYF. In nucleotides, the CDR3 is TGTGCCAGCAGCAGGACGGTGGGAGCCTACGAGCAGTACTTC.

This clone was detected once. The J gene is TRBJ2-2, the V gene TRBV2; D may be TRBD1 (5 bases). Germline assignment: CDR1 SNHLY and CDR2 FYNNEI. Trimming left V 6 bases short and J 3 bases short, with 8 bases between. The CDR3 runs 13 residues. CDR3 residues: CASRPTDTGELFF. DNA of the CDR3: TGTGCCAGCAGACCGACAGACACCGGGGAGCTGTTTTTT.

This clone came up once. The chain recombines TRBV4-3 with TRBJ1-1; tentative D call: TRBD1 (5 bases). The germline gives CDR1 LGHNA, CDR2 YSLEER. V lost 4 bases and J lost 4, with 10 bases in between. This CDR3 comprises 13 residues. For the CDR3, the DNA is TGCGCCAGCAGCCCAGGGCTGGCCACTGAAGCTTTCTTT. It translates to CASSPGLATEAFF.

The V gene is TRBV7-3, the J gene TRBJ2-3, with D perhaps matching TRBD2 (7 bases). The V gene's germline CDR1 is SGHTA and CDR2 FQGTGA. V lost 0 bases and J 7 bases, leaving 14 bases between the germline ends. The CDR3 is 15 amino acids. CDR3 sequence reads: CASSLTSGGGYTQYF. The CDR3 DNA sequence: TGTGCCAGCAGCTTAACGTCGGGGGGCGGATATACGCAGTATTTT.

The genes are TRBV5-6 and TRBJ1-2; a possible D gene is TRBD1 (5 bases). The CDR3 is 13 amino acids. V was trimmed by 1 base and J by 2 bases, leaving 6 bases between them. Germline CDR1 is SGHDT and CDR2 is YYEEEE. Here the CDR3 reads CASSLRGNYGYTF. The CDR3 coding sequence is TGTGCCAGCAGCTTGCGGGGGAACTATGGCTACACCTTC.

V gene TRBV9 combines with J gene TRBJ2-1; a weak D match, TRBD1 (6 bases). The CDR3 totals 14 residues. Trimming removed 2 bases from V and 5 bases from J, with 11 bases in between. Germline V gene data show CDR1 as SGDLS and CDR2 as YYNGEE. The CDR3 loop is CASSVGAEDNEQFF. CDR3 sequence (DNA): TGTGCCAGCAGCGTGGGGGCGGAGGACAATGAGCAGTTCTTC.

The chain uses TRBV11-3 and TRBJ1-5; 8 bases match TRBD1. This CDR3 has 13 amino acids. Germline V gives CDR1 SGHNT, CDR2 YENEEA. J gave up 4 bases and V 5 bases, and 1 base lay outside the gene matches. CDR3 sequence reads: CASSRTGNQPQHF. CDR3 DNA: TGTGCCAGCAGCAGGACAGGGAATCAGCCCCAGCATTTT.

This clone was counted a single time. The V gene is TRBV7-8, the J gene TRBJ1-3; 7 bases are shared with TRBD1. Germline V lookup: CDR1 SGHVS, CDR2 FQNEAQ. V lost 3 bases to trimming and J lost 2 bases; unmatched junction nucleotides: 10. The CDR3 runs to 17 residues. In DNA, the CDR3 is TGTGCCAGCAGCTTCCCTCGGACAGGACAACCTGGAAACACCATATATTTT. Translated: CASSFPRTGQPGNTIYF.

The genes are TRBV12-3 or TRBV12-4 and TRBJ1-1; unclear D gene. The V end was cut by 1 base, the J end by 3 bases, with 6 bases between. This CDR3 spans 13 amino acids. The CDR3 nucleotides read TGTGCCAGCAGTTTAGTTCCATACACTGAAGCTTTCTTT. Its translation: CASSLVPYTEAFF.

In this sample, this clone turned up once. The chain carries TRBV29-1 and TRBJ2-1, with 8 bases lining up with TRBD2. Per germline, CDR1 SQVTM and CDR2 ANQGSEA. V gave up 3 bases and J gave up 8 bases; unmatched junction bases: 12. This CDR3 contains 15 residues. CDR3 sequence: CSVENTGTSFDEQFF. CDR3 sequence (DNA): TGCAGCGTTGAGAACACCGGGACTAGTTTCGATGAGCAGTTCTTC.

CDR3 sequence (DNA): TGCGCCAGCAGCCAAGATCGACAGCTTAACTATGGCTACACCTTC. The encoded protein is CASSQDRQLNYGYTF. The gene calls are TRBV4-1 and TRBJ1-2, with D maybe TRBD1 (5 bases). Germline V CDR1 and CDR2: MGHRA, YSYEKL. CDR3 length: 15 residues. Between the trimmed V and J ends, which lost 0 bases and 1 base, there was a span of 9 bases.

The chain couples TRBV15 to TRBJ2-1; perhaps TRBD2 as D (6 bases). The ends were cut back, 1 base at V and 5 bases at J, with 15 bases in the middle. The CDR3 consists of 16 residues. The germline gives CDR1 LNHNV, CDR2 YYDKDF (reference sequence). The CDR3 bases are TGTGCCACCAGCAGAGCTTGGAGCGGAGGGAACAATGAGCAGTTCTTC. Translating gives CATSRAWSGGNNEQFF.

This clone was seen once. The chain combines TRBV2 with TRBJ2-7; 7 bases match TRBD2. Germline loops: CDR1 SNHLY, CDR2 FYNNEI. The V gene end was trimmed by 6 bases and the J gene end by 3 bases; junction bases not matched to a gene: 8. The CDR3 is made up of 14 amino acids. CDR3 nucleotides: TGTGCCAGCAGGGGGAGCGGGAACCACTACGAGCAGTACTTC. This encodes CASRGSGNHYEQYF.

This chain joins TRBV27 and TRBJ1-6; TRBD1 matches at 7 bases. Germline CDR1 reads MNHEY; CDR2 reads SMNVEV (reference sequence). The length of the CDR3 is 14 residues. J was trimmed by 7 bases and V by 5 bases; bases with no gene match: 5. CDR3 amino acids: CASSPQGNNSPLHF. As DNA, the CDR3 is TGTGCCAGCAGTCCACAGGGGAACAATTCACCCCTCCACTTT.

For this clone: A much bigger clone sits one base away, suggesting this may be a read error. V and J are TRBV7-9 and TRBJ1-1; D call uncertain. CDR1 is SEHNR and CDR2 is FQNEAQ in the germline V gene (reference sequence). V was shortened by 2 bases and J by 1 base, with 5 bases between the two germline ends. The CDR3 has 13 residues. The CDR3 reads CASSLQENTEAFF. The CDR3 DNA reads as TGTGCCAGCAGCTTACAGGAGAACACTGAAGCTTTCTTT.

V usage is TRBV6-2 or TRBV6-3 and J usage is TRBJ2-3; 9 bases are shared with TRBD1. The CDR3 has 14 amino acids. Germline-derived CDR1 and CDR2 are MNHEY and SVGEGT. The ends lost 4 bases at V and 2 bases at J; junction bases unmatched: 1. The CDR3 loop is CASSWTGVTDTQYF. The CDR3, as DNA: TGTGCCAGCAGTTGGACAGGGGTCACAGATACGCAGTATTTT.

This clone was recorded a few times. V gene TRBV9 combines with J gene TRBJ2-2, with 11 nucleotides matching TRBD2. V shed 0 bases, J shed 5 bases, and the junction held 3 bases outside the gene matches. This CDR3 contains 16 residues. Germline V CDR1 and CDR2: SGDLS, YYNGEE. The CDR3 DNA sequence: TGTGCCAGCAGCGTAGCAGGACTAGCGGGTACCGGGGAGCTGTTTTTT. It specifies CASSVAGLAGTGELFF.

The chain joins TRBV7-8 to TRBJ1-4, with D unresolved. With 1 base removed from V and 8 bases from J, the gap between germline ends came to 5 bases. This CDR3 region has 12 residues. Per the germline V gene, CDR1 is SGHVS and CDR2 is FQNEAQ. In DNA, the CDR3 is TGTGCCAGCAGCTTAGGAGGAGAAAAACTGTTTTTT. This translates into CASSLGGEKLFF.

The chain employs TRBV19 and TRBJ2-5, with 7 positions matching TRBD1. Germline values: CDR1 LNHDA, CDR2 SQIVND (reference sequence). V lost 6 bases, J lost 1 base, and 5 bases stayed unmatched. The CDR3 loop spans 14 amino acids. CDR3 sequence: CASSRQGPQETQYF. The CDR3 DNA reads TGTGCCAGTAGCCGACAGGGACCCCAAGAGACCCAGTACTTC.

The rearrangement uses TRBV9 and TRBJ1-1, with TRBD1 matching over 10 bases. CDR1 and CDR2 from the germline V gene are SGDLS and YYNGEE. V shed 4 bases, J shed 4 bases, and the junction held 10 bases outside the gene matches. CDR3 size: 16 residues. CDR3 region: CASSKSTGGRVTEAFF. The CDR3 region has the DNA TGTGCCAGCAGCAAATCGACAGGGGGCCGGGTCACTGAAGCTTTCTTT.

V and J are TRBV28 and TRBJ2-7, with D possibly being TRBD2 (5 bases). Germline assignment: CDR1 MDHEN and CDR2 SYDVKM. V was trimmed by 6 bases and J by 7 bases, leaving 13 bases between them. This CDR3 is built from 12 residues. For the CDR3, the DNA is TGTGCCAGCAGCCTAACTAGAAATGAGCAGTACTTC. Its protein product is CASSLTRNEQYF.

The genes are TRBV28 and TRBJ1-3; 7 nucleotides line up with TRBD1. V lost 3 bases, J lost 1 base, and 6 bases stayed unmatched. Germline CDR1 MDHEN, CDR2 SYDVKM. CDR3 length equals 16 residues. In DNA form, the CDR3 reads TGTGCCAGCAGTTTGTTCGGACAGGCTTCTGGAAACACCATATATTTT. Its protein product is CASSLFGQASGNTIYF.

The chain has TRBV10-3 and TRBJ2-3, with D unclear. This CDR3 is 14 amino acids long. V lost 3 bases and J lost 2, with 9 bases in between. In germline, CDR1 is ENHRY, CDR2 SYGVKD. The CDR3 DNA is TGTGCCATCAGTGACCTAAAACTCACAGATACGCAGTATTTT. It is translated as CAISDLKLTDTQYF.

This clone was counted a single time. The gene calls are TRBV18 and TRBJ2-7, with TRBD2 matching over 12 bases. Losses at the gene ends were 3 bases for V and 4 bases for J; bases not matched to a gene: 4. The CDR3 totals 15 residues. Germline V gene sequence: CDR1 KGHSH, CDR2 LQKENI. The CDR3 is CASSPEGLAGYEQYF. DNA of the CDR3: TGTGCCAGCTCACCCGAGGGACTAGCGGGTTACGAGCAGTACTTC.